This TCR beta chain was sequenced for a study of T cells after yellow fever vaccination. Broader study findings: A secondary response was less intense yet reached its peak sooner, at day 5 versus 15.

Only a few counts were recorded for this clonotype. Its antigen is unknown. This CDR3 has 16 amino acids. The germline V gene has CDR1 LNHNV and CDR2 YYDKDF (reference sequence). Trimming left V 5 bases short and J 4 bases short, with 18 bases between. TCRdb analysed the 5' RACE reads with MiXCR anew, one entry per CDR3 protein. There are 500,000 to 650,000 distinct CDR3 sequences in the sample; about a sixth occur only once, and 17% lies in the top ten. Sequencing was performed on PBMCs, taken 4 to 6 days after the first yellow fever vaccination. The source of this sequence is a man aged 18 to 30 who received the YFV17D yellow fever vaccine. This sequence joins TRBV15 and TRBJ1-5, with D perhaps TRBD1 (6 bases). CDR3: CATSGGGHRINQPQHF. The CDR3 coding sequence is TGTGCCACCAGCGGGGGGGGACACCGGATTAATCAGCCCCAGCATTTT.